Below, 22 T cell receptor beta chains from the same sample are listed, as sequenced in a study of sequential checkpoint blockade in melanoma. Treatment specified: randomized to nivolumab then ipilimumab (arm A) or the reverse (arm B). Data came from immunoSEQ multiplex PCR; TCRdb stores just in-frame clones and leaves some out. The profile covers some 7,000 clones, with 25% to 35% appearing a single time and 20% to 30% taken by the ten largest. Material: tumor tissue (inferred from file names), obtained from a patient given nivolumab and ipilimumab in sequence. These receptor sequences come from a human donor with melanoma.

The chain recombines TRBV6-8 with TRBJ1-4; tentative D call: TRBD1 (6 bases). Germline CDR1 is MNHGY and CDR2 is SAAAGT. V lost 5 bases, J lost 7 bases, and 11 bases lay in between. CDR3 length equals 13 residues. The CDR3 bases are TGTGCCAGCAGTCGGGCCAGGGGTGAAAAACTGTTTTTT. Amino acid sequence: CASSRARGEKLFF.

A note on this clone: The junction departs from the called germline gene at one end, perhaps through a read error. The chain joins TRBV6-8 to TRBJ2-3; 7 bases align to TRBD2. The CDR3 is 15 amino acids. Germline loops: CDR1 MNHGY, CDR2 SAAAGT. The DNA of the CDR3 is TGTGCCAGCAGTGACTCGGGAGGACCCACAGATACGCAGTATTTT. Translation: CASSDSGGPTDTQYF.

A few counts support this clone. The chain carries TRBV6-8 and TRBJ1-2, with TRBD1 identical over 8 bases. V lost 4 bases and J lost 0; bases outside the gene matches: 10. From germline, CDR1 is MNHGY and CDR2 SAAAGT. This CDR3 has 17 amino acids. In nucleotides, the CDR3 is TGTGCCAGCAGTTCCTGGACAGGGAGCACCTCTAACTATGGCTACACCTTC. This encodes CASSSWTGSTSNYGYTF.

The genes are TRBV11-3 and TRBJ1-5, with 8 bases lining up with TRBD1. The CDR3 sequence is 14 residues long. Germline CDR1 is SGHNT and CDR2 is YENEEA. V shed 2 bases and J 10 bases; nucleotides not matched to a gene: 7. The CDR3 loop is CASSLQGAMEPQHF. CDR3 DNA: TGTGCCAGCAGCTTACAGGGGGCTATGGAACCCCAGCATTTT.

In this sample, this clone turned up a few times. The chain couples TRBV11-3 to TRBJ2-6, with D perhaps matching TRBD1 (6 bases). V lost 5 bases to trimming and J lost 0 bases, with 17 bases between them. The CDR3 extends over 18 amino acids. Germline V lookup: CDR1 SGHNT, CDR2 YENEEA. The CDR3 DNA reads TGTGCCAGCAGCCAAGGGGGTAGGGACCGCTCTGGGGCCAACGTCCTGACTTTC. This sequence encodes CASSQGGRDRSGANVLTF.

This clone was counted ten times or more. The V and J genes are TRBV11-3 and TRBJ2-1; a possible D gene is TRBD1 (6 bases). CDR3 length: 15 residues. CDR1 is SGHNT and CDR2 is YENEEA in the germline V gene. Trimming left V 5 bases short and J 0 bases short, with 11 bases between. CDR3 bases: TGTGCCAGCAGCCTGGCGACAGGCTCCTACAATGAGCAGTTCTTC. This encodes CASSLATGSYNEQFF.

The CDR3 nucleotides are TGTGCCAGCAGCGCACCCCCGGCAGGGCCCTACACCTTC. Translating gives CASSAPPAGPYTF. This chain connects TRBV9 to TRBJ1-2; D possibly corresponds to TRBD1 (5 bases). This CDR3 is 13 amino acids long. Trimming cost V 3 bases and J 10 bases, with 16 bases left between them. Germline V CDR1 and CDR2: SGDLS, YYNGEE.

The chain is built from TRBV11-3 and TRBJ1-1; 10 bases align to TRBD1. The CDR3 covers 17 residues. Germline V gives CDR1 SGHNT, CDR2 YENEEA. The V gene end was trimmed by 5 bases and the J gene end by 0 bases; junction bases not matched to a gene: 9. CDR3 nucleotide sequence: TGTGCCAGCAGCCGAGCTGACAGGGGGCTAGTGAACACTGAAGCTTTCTTT. This codes for CASSRADRGLVNTEAFF. The full variable domain, rest sourced from reference TRBV11-3 and TRBJ1-1, is EAGVVQSPRYKIIEKKQPVAFWCNPISGHNTLYWYLQNLGQGPELLIRYENEEAVDDSQLPKDRFSAERLKGVDSTLKIQPAELGDSAVYLCASSRADRGLVNTEAFFGQGTRLTVV.

This clone has just a few counts. This sequence joins TRBV6-8 and TRBJ2-1, with TRBD2 matching 7 bases. This CDR3 is built from 16 residues. Germline CDR1 and CDR2: MNHGY and SAAAGT. With V trimmed by 2 bases and J by 3 bases, 7 bases remained unmatched. CDR3 nucleotide sequence: TGTGCCAGCAGTTACCCATTGGGGGGGAACTACAATGAGCAGTTCTTC. It is translated as CASSYPLGGNYNEQFF.

The chain combines TRBV30 with TRBJ2-5; TRBD1 matches at 9 bases. This CDR3 has 15 residues. CDR1 and CDR2 from the germline V gene are GTSNPN and SVGIG (reference sequence). Losses at the gene ends were 3 bases for V and 7 bases for J; bases not matched to a gene: 12. The chain's CDR3 is CAWSSGQGNLATQYF. The CDR3 DNA follows: TGTGCCTGGAGCTCGGGACAGGGAAATCTGGCGACCCAGTACTTC.

In DNA, the CDR3 is TGTGCCAGCATTCTGAACACTGAAGCTTTCTTT. It yields the protein CASILNTEAFF. V gene TRBV12-5 combines with J gene TRBJ1-1, with no clear D. CDR1 is LGHNT and CDR2 is FRNRAP in the germline V gene. This CDR3 has 11 amino acids.

This clone occurred many times. The chain employs TRBV11-3 and TRBJ2-1; maybe TRBD2 (6 bases). Germline CDR1 SGHNT, CDR2 YENEEA. The germline V and J ends were trimmed by 1 base and 4 bases, with 17 bases remaining between them. This CDR3 spans 17 amino acids. The CDR3 DNA is TGTGCCAGCAGCTTAGGTTCCCCTAGCGAATTATACAATGAGCAGTTCTTC. Amino acid sequence: CASSLGSPSELYNEQFF.

This sequence joins TRBV19 and TRBJ1-4; D is unresolved. CDR3 length: 13 amino acids. V was cut by 4 bases and J by 1 base, with 4 bases left in between. CDR1 is LNHDA and CDR2 is SQIVND in the germline V gene (reference sequence). This CDR3 is CASSTVTNEKLFF. In DNA form, the CDR3 reads TGTGCCAGTAGTACGGTAACTAATGAAAAACTGTTTTTT.

The chain joins TRBV29-1 to TRBJ1-1, with a tentative D call TRBD1 (6 bases). Looked up from germline, CDR1 is SQVTM and CDR2 is ANQGSEA. The CDR3 is 12 amino acids. Trimming cost V 4 bases and J 5 bases, with 11 bases left between them. CDR3 sequence (DNA): TGCAGCGTTGTTAGGGGGAAGACTGAAGCTTTCTTT. The encoded protein is CSVVRGKTEAFF.

This clone was seen more than once but under ten times. This rearrangement joins TRBV5-1 to TRBJ1-4; a weak D match, TRBD1 (5 bases). The CDR3 has 15 amino acids. Between the trimmed V and J ends, which lost 7 bases and 6 bases, there was a span of 19 bases. Germline assignment: CDR1 SGHRS and CDR2 YFSETQ. CDR3 nucleotides: TGCGCCAGCCGGGTGGGGGACGGTTTCTATGAAAAACTGTTTTTT. Translating it yields CASRVGDGFYEKLFF. Looking up the rest from reference TRBV5-1 and TRBJ1-4 gives the full variable domain: KAGVTQTPRYLIKTRGQQVTLSCSPISGHRSVSWYQQTPGQGLQFLFEYFSETQRNKGNFPGRFSGRQFSNSRSEMNVSTLELGDSALYLCASRVGDGFYEKLFFGSGTQLSVL.

Only a few counts were recorded for this clone. V usage is TRBV30 and J usage is TRBJ1-1; the match to TRBD1 covers 8 bases. V lost 7 bases to trimming and J lost 8 bases; unmatched junction nucleotides: 15. Germline CDR1 GTSNPN, CDR2 SVGIG (reference sequence). This CDR3 is 14 amino acids long. This CDR3 reads CASSRTGPVKEAFF. The CDR3 bases are TGTGCCTCAAGCCGGACAGGGCCAGTTAAGGAAGCTTTCTTT. Using reference TRBV30 and TRBJ1-1 for the parts outside the CDR3, the full variable domain is SQTIHQWPATLVQPVGSPLSLECTVEGTSNPNLYWYRQAAGRGLQLLFYSVGIGQISSEVPQNLSASRPQDRQFILSSKKLLLSDSGFYLCASSRTGPVKEAFFGQGTRLTVV.

By its share, this clone is medium-sized. Mismatch with germline at one junction end may stem from a read error. CDR3 region: CAISLAGDEGEQYF. The CDR3 coding sequence is TGTGCCATCAGTTTAGCGGGGGATGAGGGCGAGCAGTACTTC. This sequence joins TRBV6-8 and TRBJ2-7, with 9 bases that match TRBD2. The CDR3 length is 14 residues. CDR1 is MNHGY and CDR2 is SAAAGT in the germline V gene.

As DNA, the CDR3 is TGTGCCAGCAGCCTATTGGGTTCCACAGATACGCAGTATTTT. Translated, it gives CASSLLGSTDTQYF. The V gene is TRBV6-8, the J gene TRBJ2-3; no definite D call. Trimming shortened V by 6 bases and J by 2 bases, and 12 bases separated the two germline ends. CDR3 length: 14 residues. Germline CDR1 and CDR2: MNHGY and SAAAGT.

This clone was counted at least ten times. The chain couples TRBV11-3 to TRBJ1-4, with D possibly TRBD1 on 6 matching bases. The CDR3 runs to 14 residues. The V end was cut by 3 bases, the J end by 7 bases, with 12 bases between. Germline lookup yields CDR1 SGHNT and CDR2 YENEEA. In nucleotides, the CDR3 is TGTGCCAGCAGCTTGGACAGTTACGGTGAAAAACTGTTTTTT. Translated: CASSLDSYGEKLFF.

This clone was counted between two and nine times. The chain joins TRBV28 to TRBJ2-6; D assignment may be TRBD1 or TRBD2 (5 bases each). There are 17 residues in the CDR3. V lost 4 bases and J 1 base, leaving 14 bases between the germline ends. Germline V gives CDR1 MDHEN, CDR2 SYDVKM. CDR3 nucleotide sequence: TGTGCCAGCAGTTCGAGGGGTGACCTATCTGGGGCCAACGTCCTGACTTTC. Its translation: CASSSRGDLSGANVLTF. Supplemented by reference TRBV28 and TRBJ2-6, the full variable domain reads DVKVTQSSRYLVKRTGEKVFLECVQDMDHENMFWYRQDPGLGLRLIYFSYDVKMKEKGDIPEGYSVSREKKERFSLILESASTNQTSMYLCASSSRGDLSGANVLTFGAGSRLTVL.

Only a few counts were recorded for this clone. The chain uses TRBV6-8 and TRBJ2-1; a weak D match, TRBD2 (5 bases). The CDR3 loop spans 15 amino acids. Trimming pared 5 bases from V and 7 bases from J, leaving 18 bases between. CDR1 MNHGY and CDR2 SAAAGT come from the germline V gene. The CDR3 sequence: CASSPMGLAINEQFF. The CDR3 DNA follows: TGTGCCAGCAGTCCTATGGGTTTAGCGATAAATGAGCAGTTCTTC.

This sequence joins TRBV28 and TRBJ2-3; 8 positions match TRBD1. V lost 6 bases and J lost 1; bases outside the gene matches: 3. Germline loops: CDR1 MDHEN, CDR2 SYDVKM. The CDR3 is made up of 14 amino acids. Here the CDR3 reads CASRKGQGTDTQYF. The CDR3 bases are TGTGCCAGCAGAAAGGGACAGGGCACAGATACGCAGTATTTT.